Below are 27 T cell receptor beta chains sequenced from a single sample in a study of T-cell reconstitution after alpha-beta-depleted transplantation in children. A TCRbeta library incorporating unique molecular identifiers was prepared. TCRdb called the PCR reads again in MiXCR, with one record for every CDR3 protein. This table holds approximately 490,000 distinct CDR3 sequences, roughly a tenth found once. The sample in question was PBMCs, obtained before TCRalphabeta/CD19-depleted stem cell transplant. Receptor source: a child aged 2-15 years with inherited bone marrow failure, due to receive a stem cell transplant.

The genes are TRBV19 and TRBJ2-3; 8 nucleotides match TRBD2. The V gene end was trimmed by 10 bases and the J gene end by 4 bases; junction bases not matched to a gene: 13. CDR3 length equals 15 residues. CDR1 LNHDA and CDR2 SQIVND come from the germline V gene (reference sequence). CDR3 amino acids: CAITTGLVSPDTQYF. CDR3 in DNA: TGTGCCATTACGACGGGACTAGTAAGCCCAGATACGCAGTATTTT.

This clonotype was seen ten or more times. The chain uses TRBV9 and TRBJ2-7, with 8 bases matching TRBD1. This CDR3 spans 22 amino acids. The J segment lost 0 bases and the V segment lost 5 bases, leaving 28 bases of the junction unmatched. Per the germline V gene, CDR1 is SGDLS and CDR2 is YYNGEE. Here the CDR3 DNA reads TGTGCCAGCAGAGAAATGCATTATAGGACAGGGCTTGATGGCCCCAGCTCCTACGAGCAGTACTTC. Residues: CASREMHYRTGLDGPSSYEQYF. Full variable domain (missing parts from reference TRBV9 and TRBJ2-7): DSGVTQTPKHLITATGQRVTLRCSPRSGDLSVYWYQQSLDQGLQFLIQYYNGEERAKGNILERFSAQQFPDLHSELNLSSLELGDSALYFCASREMHYRTGLDGPSSYEQYFGPGTRLTVT.

On this clonotype itself: A read error may explain this, as a much larger clone is one base away. V and J are TRBV20-1 and TRBJ2-2; 7 bases line up with TRBD1. CDR3 length: 15 residues. The germline V gene has CDR1 DFQATT and CDR2 SNEGSKA (reference sequence). Unmatched junction bases numbered 4, after V lost 0 bases and J lost 3 bases. The CDR3: CSARDRGQYTGELFF. For the CDR3, the DNA is TGCAGTGCTAGAGATAGGGGGCAGTACACCGGGGAGCTGTTTTTT.

The chain carries TRBV12-3 or TRBV12-4 and TRBJ1-1; D is uncertain. Trimming removed 7 bases from V and 1 base from J, with 7 bases in between. The CDR3 runs 12 residues. Written as DNA, the CDR3 is TGTGCCAGCACTCAGGCGAACACTGAAGCTTTCTTT. It codes for CASTQANTEAFF.

The chain recombines TRBV18 with TRBJ1-1; 8 bases fit TRBD1. In germline, CDR1 is KGHSH, CDR2 LQKENI. This CDR3 region has 14 residues. V was pared by 6 bases and J by 11 bases, with 14 bases of the junction left unmatched. CDR3 DNA: TGTGCCAGCTCGTTGGGACAGGCCTCTATCGATGCTTTCTTT. This encodes CASSLGQASIDAFF.

V and J are TRBV19 and TRBJ2-1; D not resolved. CDR1 LNHDA and CDR2 SQIVND come from the germline V gene (reference sequence). The CDR3 totals 16 residues. Trimming shortened V by 3 bases and J by 1 base, and 13 bases separated the two germline ends. DNA for the CDR3: TGTGCCAGTAGTATCTCGGGCAGACCTTCCTACAATGAGCAGTTCTTC. Protein product: CASSISGRPSYNEQFF.

This clonotype was seen a handful of times. The chain combines TRBV10-3 with TRBJ1-6; 7 nucleotides align to TRBD1. V shed 9 bases and J 7 bases; nucleotides not matched to a gene: 9. The CDR3 spans 14 residues. Germline V CDR1 and CDR2: ENHRY, SYGVKD. The CDR3 spells CAMARQGGNSPLHF. CDR3 in DNA: TGTGCCATGGCGAGACAGGGCGGAAATTCACCCCTCCACTTT.

Regarding this clonotype: Being one base from a much bigger clone, this may be a read error. The chain uses TRBV24-1 and TRBJ2-3, with D possibly being TRBD1 or TRBD2 (5 bases each). The CDR3 contains 17 residues. The V end lost 4 bases, the J end lost 0 bases, and 16 bases lay between the germline ends. The germline V gene encodes CDR1 KGHDR and CDR2 SFDVKD. In DNA form, the CDR3 reads TGTGCCACCAGTGACACCTGGGACGGCCGTAGCACAGATACGCAGTATTTT. This encodes CATSDTWDGRSTDTQYF.

Ten or more counts support this clonotype. V and J are TRBV7-2 and TRBJ1-1; D unresolved. Germline lookup yields CDR1 SGHTA and CDR2 FQGNSA. V was pared by 3 bases and J by 3 bases, with 8 bases between. The CDR3 totals 13 residues. Here the CDR3 reads CASSLLEDTEAFF. CDR3 sequence (DNA): TGTGCCAGCAGCTTGCTTGAGGACACTGAAGCTTTCTTT.

This clonotype occurred a few times. The rearrangement links TRBV4-2 to TRBJ2-7; D ambiguous. Germline lookup yields CDR1 LGHNA and CDR2 YNFKEQ. The CDR3 runs 14 residues. V lost 1 base to trimming and J lost 6 bases, with 13 bases between them. Written as DNA, the CDR3 is TGTGCCAGCAGCCAAGCCGGGCCCCTGGGCGAGCAGTACTTC. Protein: CASSQAGPLGEQYF.

About this clonotype itself: A read error may account for a junction end that differs from germline. The rearrangement joins TRBV20-1 to TRBJ2-7; 10 bases agree with TRBD2. The V gene's germline CDR1 is DFQATT and CDR2 SNEGSKA (reference sequence). The CDR3 runs 17 residues. The CDR3 DNA sequence: TGCTGTGCTAGAGTCCTGCCTCTAGCGGGAGCGATCTACGAGCAGTACTTC. It specifies CCARVLPLAGAIYEQYF.

The sample holds many counts of this clonotype. This chain connects TRBV7-2 to TRBJ2-1; 7 bases are a match to TRBD1. CDR1 SGHTA and CDR2 FQGNSA come from the germline V gene. V lost 0 bases and J lost 8; bases outside the gene matches: 10. This CDR3 is built from 16 residues. The CDR3 sequence: CASSLARGRLGDEQFF. The CDR3 coding sequence is TGTGCCAGCAGCTTAGCAAGGGGGCGACTTGGGGATGAGCAGTTCTTC.

There are many counts of this clonotype. The V call is TRBV7-9, the J call TRBJ2-1; D not certain. V lost 8 bases and J lost 13, with 21 bases in between. Germline CDR1 is SEHNR and CDR2 is FQNEAQ (reference sequence). The CDR3 totals 13 residues. The CDR3 nucleotides read TGTGCCAGCGGCCGCGACTCCCTGGTGAGCCAGTTCTTC. It yields the protein CASGRDSLVSQFF.

This clonotype came up a few times. This sequence joins TRBV15 and TRBJ2-2; D gene unclear. The V end was cut by 0 bases, the J end by 1 base, with 9 bases between. This CDR3 spans 16 amino acids. In germline, CDR1 is LNHNV, CDR2 YYDKDF (reference sequence). DNA of the CDR3: TGTGCCACCAGCAGAGACACGGGTGGGAACACCGGGGAGCTGTTTTTT. It yields the protein CATSRDTGGNTGELFF.

The chain uses TRBV27 and TRBJ1-5; 8 nucleotides match TRBD1. Trimming cost V 7 bases and J 5 bases; bases outside gene matches: 10. CDR3 length equals 15 residues. The V gene's germline CDR1 is MNHEY and CDR2 SMNVEV (reference sequence). CDR3 sequence: CASTSGTGSDQPQHF. The CDR3 DNA follows: TGTGCCAGCACCAGCGGGACAGGCAGCGATCAGCCCCAGCATTTT.

This clonotype appeared a few times. The chain carries TRBV5-6 and TRBJ2-2; D might be TRBD2 (6 bases). The CDR3 loop spans 16 amino acids. Germline CDR1 is SGHDT and CDR2 is YYEEEE. V lost 5 bases and J lost 6, with 20 bases in between. CDR3 protein: CASSYDWAGSAGELFF. CDR3 DNA: TGTGCCAGCAGTTACGACTGGGCGGGATCCGCCGGGGAGCTGTTTTTT. Looking up the rest from reference TRBV5-6 and TRBJ2-2 gives the full variable domain: DAGVTQSPTHLIKTRGQQVTLRCSPKSGHDTVSWYQQALGQGPQFIFQYYEEEERQRGNFPDRFSGHQFPNYSSELNVNALLLGDSALYLCASSYDWAGSAGELFFGEGSRLTVL.

This clonotype came up many times. The V and J genes are TRBV29-1 and TRBJ2-6; D not certain. V was clipped by 6 bases and J by 0 bases, with 6 bases between them. CDR3 length: 13 residues. Germline-derived CDR1 and CDR2 are SQVTM and ANQGSEA. The CDR3 DNA is TGCAGCGTGCCGGACTCTGGGGCCAACGTCCTGACTTTC. This gives the protein CSVPDSGANVLTF.

In this sample, this clonotype turned up many times. The rearrangement uses TRBV7-6 and TRBJ2-7; D may match TRBD1 or TRBD2 (6 bases each). The V gene's germline CDR1 is SGHVS and CDR2 FNYEAQ. The CDR3 contains 16 residues. V dropped 4 bases and J dropped 2 bases, with 18 bases sitting between them. The CDR3 is CASSSQEGVQAYEQYF. The DNA for the CDR3 is TGTGCCAGCAGCTCCCAGGAGGGGGTTCAGGCCTACGAGCAGTACTTC.

The table lists this clonotype with many counts. The chain combines TRBV29-1 with TRBJ2-2, with a possible D match to TRBD2 (6 bases). The CDR3 sequence is 14 residues long. The V and J ends lost 3 bases and 3 bases respectively, with 11 bases between them. Germline loops: CDR1 SQVTM, CDR2 ANQGSEA. CDR3 residues: CSVEGGTYTGELFF. CDR3 DNA sequence: TGCAGCGTTGAGGGTGGGACTTACACCGGGGAGCTGTTTTTT.

This clonotype has a handful of counts. The chain carries TRBV3-1 and TRBJ2-6; D call uncertain. CDR1 LGHDT and CDR2 YNNKEL come from the germline V gene (reference sequence). The CDR3 consists of 15 residues. V lost 1 base and J lost 0, with 4 bases in between. CDR3 residues: CASSQVFSGANVLTF. The CDR3 DNA reads as TGTGCCAGCAGCCAAGTTTTCTCTGGGGCCAACGTCCTGACTTTC.

The rearrangement uses TRBV28 and TRBJ2-7, with D perhaps TRBD1 (5 bases). The CDR3 is 13 amino acids. V lost 6 bases, J lost 2 bases, and 11 bases lay in between. The germline gives CDR1 MDHEN, CDR2 SYDVKM. The CDR3 is CASRAGWAYEQYF. CDR3 in DNA: TGTGCCAGCAGAGCAGGGTGGGCCTACGAGCAGTACTTC.

There are many counts of this clonotype. V is TRBV5-5 and J is TRBJ2-3; D may be TRBD1 or TRBD2 (5 bases each). The V and J ends lost 2 bases and 1 base respectively, with 14 bases between them. This CDR3 is 16 amino acids long. Germline V CDR1 and CDR2: SGHKS, YYEKEE (reference sequence). The CDR3 region has the DNA TGTGCCAGCAGCTTTAACCGGGACGCACGCACAGATACGCAGTATTTT. Translation: CASSFNRDARTDTQYF.

The CDR3 protein is CASLNSTESSYEQYF. CDR3 nucleotides: TGTGCCAGCTTAAACTCGACCGAGAGCTCCTACGAGCAGTACTTC. The chain recombines TRBV7-9 with TRBJ2-7; D gene uncertain. The CDR3 totals 15 residues. The V end lost 8 bases, the J end lost 0 bases, and 17 bases lay between the germline ends. The germline CDR1 and CDR2 sequences are SEHNR and FQNEAQ (reference sequence).

This clonotype was seen at least ten times. The junction shows a germline mismatch at one end, possibly a read error. The chain is built from TRBV4-3 and TRBJ2-1; 8 bases are shared with TRBD2. The CDR3 length is 16 residues. Per the germline V gene, CDR1 is LGHNA and CDR2 is YSLEER. The CDR3 sequence: CASSQDRGGSYNEQFF. CDR3 bases: TGTGCCAGCAGCCAAGATCGGGGGGGCTCCTACAATGAGCAGTTCTTC.

Concerning this clonotype itself: Just one base apart from a much larger clone, this may be a read error. V is TRBV4-3 and J is TRBJ2-1, with unresolved D. Looked up from germline, CDR1 is LGHNA and CDR2 is YSLEER. The V end was cut by 0 bases, the J end by 6 bases, with 12 bases between. This CDR3 has 15 residues. DNA of the CDR3: TGCGCCAGCAGCCAAGATGGGTACGCTTCCAATGAGCAGTTCTTC. This codes for CASSQDGYASNEQFF.

The table lists this clonotype with a few counts. The chain has TRBV18 and TRBJ2-7, with TRBD1 matching 8 bases. With 5 bases clipped from V and 4 bases from J, the junction kept 10 bases outside the gene matches. The CDR3 has 15 residues. Germline CDR1 is KGHSH and CDR2 is LQKENI. CDR3 sequence: CASSSHQGQGYEQYF. CDR3 nucleotides: TGTGCCAGCTCATCACACCAAGGACAGGGTTACGAGCAGTACTTC.

Many counts were recorded for this clonotype. The chain recombines TRBV7-9 with TRBJ2-2; D gene ambiguous. CDR3 length: 15 residues. Germline assignment: CDR1 SEHNR and CDR2 FQNEAQ (reference sequence). Trimming took off 5 bases at V and 1 base at J, with 11 bases between the two ends. The CDR3 bases are TGTGCCAGCAGCCCGGCGGTCGTGAACACCGGGGAGCTGTTTTTT. Residues: CASSPAVVNTGELFF. The whole variable domain, remainder taken from reference TRBV7-9 and TRBJ2-2, is DTGVSQNPRHKITKRGQNVTFRCDPISEHNRLYWYRQTLGQGPEFLTYFQNEAQLEKSRLLSDRFSAERPKGSFSTLEIQRTEQGDSAMYLCASSPAVVNTGELFFGEGSRLTVL.